The rows below give T cell receptor beta chains drawn from one sample of a study of blood T cell repertoires in COVID-19. Produced via immunoSEQ multiplex PCR; TCRdb's table is partial and in-frame only. The profile shows a few hundred thousand clones, around 91% of them singletons. The specimen was PBMCs or T cells enriched from blood (not recorded which). The receptors were gathered from a man aged 25-45 years who had been exposed to COVID-19. The CDR3 runs from the conserved cysteine through the conserved F or W. D genes are given only for firm matches. Size tells how often a clone was seen (once, few, many) or the class of an expanded clone, and some rows leave it out.

D gene: TRBD1
J gene: TRBJ2-3
clone size: -
V gene: TRBV27
CDR3 protein: CASRGQGSSDTQYF
CDR3 DNA: TGTGCCAGCAGGGGACAGGGGAGCTCAGATACGCAGTATTTT

D gene: -
J gene: TRBJ2-3
clone size: -
V gene: TRBV15
CDR3 protein: CATSRNPARGVTDTQYF
CDR3 DNA: TGTGCCACCAGCAGAAATCCCGCGCGGGGAGTTACAGATACGCAGTATTTT

D gene: -
J gene: TRBJ2-2
clone size: -
V gene: TRBV4-2
CDR3 protein: CASSPRLGWRSTGELFF
CDR3 DNA: TGTGCCAGCAGCCCCCGCCTAGGCTGGCGAAGCACCGGGGAGCTGTTTTTT

D gene: -
J gene: TRBJ2-2
clone size: few
V gene: TRBV19
CDR3 protein: CASSILGTGTTNTGELFF
CDR3 DNA: TGTGCCAGTAGTATCCTAGGAACCGGGACAACGAACACCGGGGAGCTGTTTTTT

D gene: TRBD2
J gene: TRBJ2-2
clone size: -
V gene: TRBV7-9
CDR3 protein: CASSSSVAGGANTGELFF
CDR3 DNA: TGTGCCAGCAGCTCAAGTGTAGCGGGGGGAGCGAACACCGGGGAGCTGTTTTTT

D gene: -
J gene: TRBJ1-3
clone size: -
V gene: TRBV9
CDR3 protein: CASSVESLASGNTIYF
CDR3 DNA: TGTGCCAGCAGCGTAGAGAGCCTCGCGTCTGGAAACACCATATATTTT

D gene: TRBD2
J gene: TRBJ2-1
clone size: -
V gene: TRBV9
CDR3 protein: CASSVGSGGASEQFF
CDR3 DNA: TGTGCCAGCAGCGTAGGGAGCGGGGGGGCGTCTGAGCAGTTCTTC

D gene: -
J gene: TRBJ2-7
clone size: -
V gene: TRBV4-3
CDR3 protein: CASSQDRETQQYF
CDR3 DNA: TGCGCCAGCAGCCAAGATAGGGAGACTCAGCAGTACTTC

D gene: -
J gene: TRBJ1-6
clone size: -
V gene: TRBV2
CDR3 protein: CASSLPLYNSPLHF
CDR3 DNA: TGTGCCAGCAGCCTCCCCCTCTATAATTCACCCCTCCACTTT

D gene: TRBD2
J gene: TRBJ2-7
clone size: -
V gene: TRBV5-1
CDR3 protein: CASSLGTSGGLASYEQYF
CDR3 DNA: TGCGCCAGCAGCTTGGGGACTAGCGGGGGGTTGGCCTCCTACGAGCAGTACTTC

D gene: -
J gene: TRBJ2-2
clone size: few
V gene: TRBV11-3
CDR3 protein: CASSSPAGELFF
CDR3 DNA: TGTGCCAGCAGCTCACCGGCCGGGGAGCTGTTTTTT

D gene: -
J gene: TRBJ1-5
clone size: -
V gene: TRBV5-5
CDR3 protein: CASSLRAGDYSNQPQHF
CDR3 DNA: TGTGCCAGCAGCTTAAGGGCAGGGGATTATAGCAATCAGCCCCAGCATTTT

D gene: TRBD1
J gene: TRBJ1-5
clone size: -
V gene: TRBV5-1
CDR3 protein: CASSTGTGSGQPQHF
CDR3 DNA: TGCGCCAGCAGCACCGGGACAGGGAGTGGTCAGCCCCAGCATTTT

D gene: -
J gene: TRBJ2-5
clone size: -
V gene: TRBV7-9
CDR3 protein: CASSLKFGAPGETQYF
CDR3 DNA: TGTGCCAGCAGCTTAAAATTTGGTGCCCCAGGAGAGACCCAGTACTTC

D gene: -
J gene: TRBJ1-1
clone size: -
V gene: TRBV7-8
CDR3 protein: CASSLVQGTFTEAFF
CDR3 DNA: TGTGCCAGCAGCTTAGTACAGGGCACGTTCACTGAAGCTTTCTTT

D gene: -
J gene: TRBJ2-7
clone size: -
V gene: TRBV14
CDR3 protein: CASSQDMFGGGGVAQAYEQYF
CDR3 DNA: TGTGCCAGCAGCCAAGATATGTTCGGAGGGGGAGGGGTCGCCCAGGCCTACGAGCAGTACTTC

D gene: -
J gene: TRBJ2-7
clone size: few
V gene: TRBV27
CDR3 protein: CASSWGREQYF
CDR3 DNA: TGTGCCAGCAGTTGGGGCAGGGAGCAGTACTTC

D gene: -
J gene: TRBJ1-4
clone size: -
V gene: TRBV5-1
CDR3 protein: CASSLEGRGGEKLFF
CDR3 DNA: TGCGCCAGCAGCTTGGAAGGCAGGGGAGGGGAAAAACTGTTTTTT

D gene: TRBD1
J gene: TRBJ1-6
clone size: once
V gene: TRBV19
CDR3 protein: CASSTGTGSSYNSPLHF
CDR3 DNA: TGTGCCAGTAGTACAGGGACAGGGAGCTCCTATAATTCACCCCTCCACTTT

D gene: -
J gene: TRBJ2-7
clone size: -
V gene: TRBV6-9
CDR3 protein: CASSWSIGREREQYF
CDR3 DNA: TGTGCCAGCAGTTGGTCGATAGGTCGGGAGCGCGAGCAGTACTTC

D gene: TRBD1
J gene: TRBJ2-2
clone size: -
V gene: TRBV11-2
CDR3 protein: CASSLDPGTVNTGELFF
CDR3 DNA: TGTGCCAGCAGCTTAGATCCCGGGACAGTTAACACCGGGGAGCTGTTTTTT

D gene: -
J gene: TRBJ1-1
clone size: -
V gene: TRBV20-1
CDR3 protein: CSALGPPEAFF
CDR3 DNA: TGCAGTGCTCTCGGTCCCCCTGAAGCTTTCTTT

D gene: TRBD1
J gene: TRBJ2-7
clone size: -
V gene: TRBV7-9
CDR3 protein: CASSPWDRSFDREQYF
CDR3 DNA: TGTGCCAGCAGCCCCTGGGACAGGTCCTTTGATCGGGAGCAGTACTTC

D gene: TRBD2
J gene: TRBJ2-5
clone size: -
V gene: TRBV2
CDR3 protein: CASEGLAAYQETQYF
CDR3 DNA: TGTGCCAGCGAGGGACTAGCGGCCTACCAAGAGACCCAGTACTTC

D gene: -
J gene: TRBJ2-7
clone size: -
V gene: TRBV12-3/TRBV12-4
CDR3 protein: CASSFVGSHEQYF
CDR3 DNA: TGTGCCAGCAGTTTTGTGGGTAGCCACGAGCAGTACTTC

D gene: TRBD1
J gene: TRBJ1-1
clone size: -
V gene: TRBV11-3
CDR3 protein: CASSPGGGAEAFF
CDR3 DNA: TGTGCCAGCAGCCCAGGGGGAGGAGCTGAAGCTTTCTTT

D gene: -
J gene: TRBJ2-3
clone size: -
V gene: TRBV6-5
CDR3 protein: CASNAGMADTQYF
CDR3 DNA: TGTGCCAGCAATGCGGGGATGGCAGATACGCAGTATTTT

D gene: -
J gene: TRBJ2-1
clone size: -
V gene: TRBV7-6
CDR3 protein: CASSRIAGSSYNEQFF
CDR3 DNA: TGTGCCAGCAGCCGAATTGCGGGAAGCTCCTACAATGAGCAGTTCTTC

D gene: -
J gene: TRBJ1-5
clone size: -
V gene: TRBV19
CDR3 protein: CASSIVYRLANQPQHF
CDR3 DNA: TGTGCCAGTAGTATAGTGTATCGGCTAGCGAACCAGCCCCAGCATTTT

D gene: -
J gene: TRBJ1-1
clone size: -
V gene: TRBV6-1
CDR3 protein: CASSEQGGVEAFF
CDR3 DNA: TGTGCCAGCAGTGAACAGGGTGGAGTTGAAGCTTTCTTT

D gene: -
J gene: TRBJ1-5
clone size: -
V gene: TRBV6-1
CDR3 protein: CASSERGVSNQPQHF
CDR3 DNA: TGTGCCAGCAGTGAACGGGGGGTGAGCAATCAGCCCCAGCATTTT

D gene: TRBD2
J gene: TRBJ2-3
clone size: few
V gene: TRBV7-2
CDR3 protein: CASRMGLPSDTQYF
CDR3 DNA: TGTGCCAGCAGGATGGGACTACCGAGTGATACGCAGTATTTT

D gene: TRBD1
J gene: TRBJ2-1
clone size: once
V gene: TRBV18
CDR3 protein: CASSPLRTGGGDEQFF
CDR3 DNA: TGTGCCAGCTCACCGTTAAGGACAGGAGGTGGCGATGAGCAGTTCTTC

D gene: -
J gene: TRBJ1-3
clone size: -
V gene: TRBV11-2
CDR3 protein: CASSFWSRYSGNTIYF
CDR3 DNA: TGTGCCAGCAGCTTCTGGAGTCGGTACTCTGGAAACACCATATATTTT

D gene: TRBD2
J gene: TRBJ2-7
clone size: -
V gene: TRBV7-2
CDR3 protein: CASSRSASGANYEQYF
CDR3 DNA: TGTGCCAGCAGCCGGTCGGCTAGCGGGGCAAACTACGAGCAGTACTTC

D gene: TRBD1
J gene: TRBJ2-7
clone size: -
V gene: TRBV5-1
CDR3 protein: CASSLGDSSYEQYF
CDR3 DNA: TGCGCCAGCAGCTTGGGGGACAGTTCCTACGAGCAGTACTTC

D gene: TRBD1
J gene: TRBJ1-2
clone size: -
V gene: TRBV27
CDR3 protein: CASSHDRVDGYTF
CDR3 DNA: TGTGCCAGCAGTCACGACAGGGTAGATGGCTACACCTTC

D gene: -
J gene: TRBJ1-6
clone size: -
V gene: TRBV9
CDR3 protein: CASSVDGDSPLHF
CDR3 DNA: TGTGCCAGCAGCGTAGACGGAGATTCACCCCTCCACTTT

D gene: -
J gene: TRBJ1-6
clone size: -
V gene: TRBV6-2/TRBV6-3
CDR3 protein: CASSYASGPGSPLHF
CDR3 DNA: TGTGCCAGCAGTTACGCATCAGGGCCGGGCTCACCCCTCCACTTT

D gene: TRBD1
J gene: TRBJ1-5
clone size: once
V gene: TRBV9
CDR3 protein: CASSADRGTEPQHF
CDR3 DNA: TGTGCCAGCAGCGCGGACAGGGGGACTGAGCCCCAGCATTTT

D gene: TRBD1
J gene: TRBJ2-3
clone size: -
V gene: TRBV27
CDR3 protein: CASSLYLTRDRPDYTQYF
CDR3 DNA: TGTGCCAGCAGTCTCTACTTAACCCGGGACAGGCCCGACTATACGCAGTATTTT

D gene: TRBD1
J gene: TRBJ1-4
clone size: -
V gene: TRBV2
CDR3 protein: CASTRGPVTNEKLFF
CDR3 DNA: TGTGCCAGCACCAGGGGGCCGGTAACTAATGAAAAACTGTTTTTT

D gene: -
J gene: TRBJ1-3
clone size: -
V gene: TRBV19
CDR3 protein: CATQSPGAGASNTIYF
CDR3 DNA: TGTGCCACGCAAAGTCCTGGGGCAGGAGCGTCAAACACCATATATTTT

D gene: TRBD1
J gene: TRBJ2-2
clone size: -
V gene: TRBV7-9
CDR3 protein: CASSSPGQGKTGELFF
CDR3 DNA: TGTGCCAGCAGCTCACCGGGACAGGGGAAGACCGGGGAGCTGTTTTTT

D gene: TRBD2
J gene: TRBJ2-7
clone size: -
V gene: TRBV5-4
CDR3 protein: CASSPGLAGITNYEQYF
CDR3 DNA: TGTGCCAGCAGCCCCGGACTAGCGGGGATAACCAACTACGAGCAGTACTTC

D gene: TRBD1
J gene: TRBJ2-3
clone size: -
V gene: TRBV4-2
CDR3 protein: CASSGTGNMRGDTQYF
CDR3 DNA: TGTGCCAGCAGCGGGACAGGAAACATGCGAGGGGATACGCAGTATTTT